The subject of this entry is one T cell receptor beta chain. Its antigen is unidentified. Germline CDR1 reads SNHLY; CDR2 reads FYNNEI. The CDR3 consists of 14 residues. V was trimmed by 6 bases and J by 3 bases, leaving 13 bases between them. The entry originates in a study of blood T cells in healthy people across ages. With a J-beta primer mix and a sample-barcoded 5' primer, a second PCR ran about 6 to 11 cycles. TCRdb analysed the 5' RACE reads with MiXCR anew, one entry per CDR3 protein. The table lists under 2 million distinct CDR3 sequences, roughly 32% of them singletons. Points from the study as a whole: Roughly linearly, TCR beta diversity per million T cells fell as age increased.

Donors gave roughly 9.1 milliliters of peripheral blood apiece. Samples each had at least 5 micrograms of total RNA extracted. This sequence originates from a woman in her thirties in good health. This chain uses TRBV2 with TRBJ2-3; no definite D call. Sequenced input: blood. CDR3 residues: CASRTGLGTDTQYF. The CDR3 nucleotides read TGTGCCAGCAGAACCGGGCTCGGGACAGATACGCAGTATTTT.